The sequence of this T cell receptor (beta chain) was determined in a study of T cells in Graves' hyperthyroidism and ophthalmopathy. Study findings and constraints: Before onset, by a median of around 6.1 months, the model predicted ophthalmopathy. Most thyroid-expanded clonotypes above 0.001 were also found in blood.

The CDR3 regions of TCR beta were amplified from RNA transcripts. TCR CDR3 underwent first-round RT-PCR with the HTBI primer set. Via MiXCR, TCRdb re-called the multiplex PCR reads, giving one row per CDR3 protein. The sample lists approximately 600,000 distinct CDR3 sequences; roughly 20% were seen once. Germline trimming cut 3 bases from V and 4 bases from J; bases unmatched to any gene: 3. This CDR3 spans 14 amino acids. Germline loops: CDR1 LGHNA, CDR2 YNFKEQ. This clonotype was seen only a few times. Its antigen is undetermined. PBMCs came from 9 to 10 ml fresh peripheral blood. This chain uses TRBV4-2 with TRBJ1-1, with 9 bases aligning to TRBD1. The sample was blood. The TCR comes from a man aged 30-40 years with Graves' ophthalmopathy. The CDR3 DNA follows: TGTGCCAGCAGCCACAGACAGGGGGGCACTGAAGCTTTCTTT. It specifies CASSHRQGGTEAFF.